This T cell receptor beta chain was identified during a study of T cell clusters in autoimmune cytopenias. This CDR3 contains 15 residues. Germline V lookup: CDR1 KGHSH, CDR2 LQKENI. TRB was amplified from approximately 250 ng of peripheral blood genomic DNA per sample. TRB rearrangements were amplified by touch-down multiplex PCR with mixed TRB-A/B primers. TCRdb re-called the multiplex PCR reads and gives one entry per CDR3 protein, without DNA. Recorded for this sample: some 6,600 distinct CDR3 sequences. Whole-study results and caveats: TRB repertoire shifts in secondary cytopenia and chronic lymphocytic leukemia mostly reflected lymphoma, not autoimmunity.

As to this clonotype: The antigen is undetermined.

The receptor comes from a human donor with an autoimmune cytopenia or autoimmune hepatitis (not recorded which). Source material: peripheral blood. The gene calls are TRBV18 and TRBJ1-4; TCRdb proposes TRBD1, but this gene call is untestable without DNA. CDR3: CASSRSQGTQEKLFF.